In this sample, the clone carrying this T cell receptor (beta chain) turned up a few times. These data originate in a study of blood T cells in healthy people across ages. Alongside a J-beta primer mix, a sample-barcoded 5' primer served in a second PCR lasting about 6 to 12 cycles. Each cDNA molecule was tagged by a template-switch adaptor with 12 random nucleotides. TCRdb passed the 5' RACE reads through MiXCR, listing each CDR3 protein once. The repertoire consists of about 500,000 distinct CDR3 sequences, with about 24% occurring once and the leading ten covering 7.5% to 9%. This CDR3 is built from 14 residues. Trimming stripped 4 bases from V and 11 bases from J, with 17 bases between. Germline V gene sequence: CDR1 SGHTA, CDR2 FQGNSA. The sample was also linked to a second study, of T cells of mothers and their children.

Input material: blood. The TCR was taken from a boy younger than 18 in good health. This chain uses TRBV7-2 with TRBJ1-4; D perhaps matches TRBD1 (6 bases). The CDR3 spells CASSSSATGLKLFF. CDR3 coding DNA: TGTGCCAGCAGCTCCTCTGCGACAGGTCTGAAACTGTTTTTT.